This TCR beta chain stems from a study of blood T cell repertoires in COVID-19. Looking at the study overall: Samples representing acute and convalescent COVID-19 were sourced from the United States, Italy and Spain.

This CDR3 region has 16 residues. CDR1 and CDR2 (germline): LNHDA, SQIVND (reference sequence). Unmatched junction bases numbered 15, after V lost 6 bases and J lost 7 bases. The method was immunoSEQ multiplex PCR; TCRdb's version includes in-frame clones alone and lacks a portion of them. The sample lists approximately 260,000 clones, around 80% occurring once. Those who participated ranged in age from about 18 to 89 years and resided in 20 to 30 US areas. Participants' reported clinical history set cohort assignment. The sample was PBMCs or T cells enriched from blood (not recorded which). V and J are TRBV19 and TRBJ1-2; TRBD1 matches at 9 bases. The sequence was collected from a young man with acute COVID-19. In DNA form, the CDR3 reads TGTGCCAGTAGAAAGCAAACAACACAGGGGGCCGGTGGCTACACCTTC. This gives the protein CASRKQTTQGAGGYTF.